The 30 T cell receptor beta chains below all came from one sample that was sequenced in a study of post-analysis software for immune sequencing data. Overall study results and limits: Patients had higher frequencies than controls of five TRBV segments, including TRBV5-6, TRBV5-1 and TRBV20-1.

Which antigens these TCRs recognize remains unknown. Unique molecular identifiers featured in each of the TCR beta cDNA libraries. MiXCR was run by TCRdb on the PCR reads, yielding one entry per CDR3 protein. The data hold approximately 360,000 distinct CDR3 sequences, with roughly 38% observed a single time. Source material: blood. These receptors all stem from a girl between 5 and 17 years old with multiple sclerosis.

The J gene is TRBJ2-7, the V gene TRBV4-2; TRBD2 matches at 8 bases. This CDR3 region has 15 residues. J was trimmed by 2 bases and V by 0 bases; bases with no gene match: 3. Germline CDR1 and CDR2: LGHNA and YNFKEQ. CDR3 protein: CASSQEAAGAYEQYF. DNA for the CDR3: TGTGCCAGCAGCCAAGAAGCAGCGGGGGCCTACGAGCAGTACTTC.

A few counts support this clonotype. The V call is TRBV2, the J call TRBJ1-1; D uncertain. Trimming stripped 2 bases from V and 0 bases from J, with 10 bases between. CDR1 is SNHLY and CDR2 is FYNNEI in the germline V gene. The CDR3 spans 15 residues. CDR3 region: CASSETQRMNTEAFF. The CDR3, as DNA: TGTGCCAGCAGTGAAACCCAACGGATGAACACTGAAGCTTTCTTT.

The V gene is TRBV20-1, the J gene TRBJ1-6; D perhaps matches TRBD1 (6 bases). The CDR3 is made up of 12 amino acids. CDR1 is DFQATT and CDR2 is SNEGSKA in the germline V gene (reference sequence). Trimming pared 6 bases from V and 8 bases from J, leaving 11 bases between. The CDR3: CSAEPGDSPLHF. The CDR3 coding sequence is TGCAGTGCGGAACCAGGGGATTCACCCCTCCACTTT.

A word on this clonotype: The germline gene is not matched at one end of the junction; a read error may be the cause. V gene TRBV5-5 combines with J gene TRBJ1-2; 8 bases fit TRBD1. Looked up from germline, CDR1 is SGHKS and CDR2 is YYEKEE (reference sequence). There are 15 residues in the CDR3. The chain's CDR3 is CAGSLEQGGDYGYTF. The CDR3 DNA sequence: TGTGCCGGCAGCTTGGAACAGGGGGGCGACTATGGCTACACCTTC.

V gene TRBV18 combines with J gene TRBJ2-3; D gene unclear. CDR3 size: 15 residues. CDR1 is KGHSH and CDR2 is LQKENI in the germline V gene. Trimming stripped 4 bases from V and 0 bases from J, with 11 bases between. The CDR3: CASSLNPRSTDTQYF. CDR3 DNA sequence: TGTGCCAGCTCACTAAACCCTAGGAGCACAGATACGCAGTATTTT. Variable domain in full (rest from reference TRBV18 and TRBJ2-3): NAGVMQNPRHLVRRRGQEARLRCSPMKGHSHVYWYRQLPEEGLKFMVYLQKENIIDESGMPKERFSAEFPKEGPSILRIQQVVRGDSAAYFCASSLNPRSTDTQYFGPGTRLTVL.

In this sample, this clonotype turned up once. One junction end disagrees with the germline gene, perhaps due to a read error. The chain links TRBV7-8 to TRBJ2-1, with D possibly matching TRBD2 (6 bases). Germline CDR1 and CDR2: SGHVS and FQNEAQ. The CDR3 covers 12 residues. The CDR3 nucleotides are TGTGCCAGCAGCCCCGTGGGGGGTGAGCAGGTCTTC. Translation gives CASSPVGGEQVF.

The chain is built from TRBV4-1 and TRBJ2-3; D is tentatively TRBD1 or TRBD2 (5 bases each). CDR1 is MGHRA, CDR2 YSYEKL, per germline. CDR3 size: 18 residues. The V and J ends lost 3 bases and 6 bases respectively, with 25 bases between them. CDR3 DNA sequence: TGCGCCAGCAGCCAGATCTTCCCGGGGCAGGAACAATCGGATACGCAGTATTTT. Translating it yields CASSQIFPGQEQSDTQYF.

The table lists this clonotype with a few counts. V usage is TRBV10-3 and J usage is TRBJ2-3; D is ambiguous. V was trimmed by 3 bases and J by 2 bases, leaving 3 bases between them. The CDR3 has 12 amino acids. The germline V gene has CDR1 ENHRY and CDR2 SYGVKD. CDR3 nucleotides: TGTGCCATCAGTGATACCACAGATACGCAGTATTTT. It translates to CAISDTTDTQYF.

This clonotype was observed a handful of times. The rearrangement links TRBV12-3 or TRBV12-4 to TRBJ1-5, with D perhaps TRBD1 (5 bases). V lost 5 bases and J 0 bases, leaving 14 bases between the germline ends. This CDR3 has 16 amino acids. In DNA form, the CDR3 reads TGTGCCAGCAGTAAGACAGAATCTTATAGCAATCAGCCCCAGCATTTT. It yields the protein CASSKTESYSNQPQHF.

This sequence joins TRBV20-1 and TRBJ1-1; D is unclear. The CDR3 is 13 amino acids. Per germline, CDR1 DFQATT and CDR2 SNEGSKA (reference sequence). Trimming removed 1 base from V and 4 bases from J, with 10 bases in between. The CDR3 is CSARAPPSTEAFF. As DNA, the CDR3 is TGCAGTGCTAGAGCACCCCCGAGCACTGAAGCTTTCTTT.

The V gene is TRBV7-8, the J gene TRBJ1-5; D might be TRBD1 (6 bases). The CDR3 spans 11 residues. Germline lookup yields CDR1 SGHVS and CDR2 FQNEAQ. Trimming left V 4 bases short and J 13 bases short, with 11 bases between. CDR3 sequence reads: CASSSRQEQHF. The DNA of the CDR3 is TGTGCCAGCAGCTCCCGACAGGAACAGCATTTT.

The CDR3 DNA reads as TGCAGTGCTAGAGACAGTTATCAGCCCCAGCATTTT. It yields the protein CSARDSYQPQHF. This chain joins TRBV20-1 and TRBJ1-5; the D is unclear. The V gene's germline CDR1 is DFQATT and CDR2 SNEGSKA (reference sequence). The CDR3 sequence is 12 residues long. V was trimmed by 0 bases and J by 5 bases, leaving 5 bases between them.

The table lists this clonotype with a few counts. J is TRBJ1-2 and V is TRBV3-1; tentative D call: TRBD1 (6 bases). Per the germline V gene, CDR1 is LGHDT and CDR2 is YNNKEL (reference sequence). The CDR3 totals 15 residues. The V and J ends lost 3 bases and 4 bases respectively, with 15 bases between them. CDR3 in DNA: TGTGCCAGCAGCCACTACAGGGAATCTATCTATGGCTACACCTTC. Amino acid sequence: CASSHYRESIYGYTF.

This chain links TRBV27 with TRBJ2-6, with no clear D. The germline V gene encodes CDR1 MNHEY and CDR2 SMNVEV (reference sequence). Trimming cost V 8 bases and J 0 bases, with 11 bases left between them. The length of the CDR3 is 15 residues. Here the CDR3 reads CASARQPSGANVLTF. CDR3 sequence (DNA): TGTGCCAGCGCAAGACAACCCTCTGGGGCCAACGTCCTGACTTTC.

This clonotype was seen only a few times. The CDR3 loop is CASSPDNGNTEAFF. The CDR3 DNA follows: TGTGCCAGCAGTCCCGACAATGGGAACACTGAAGCTTTCTTT. The J gene is TRBJ1-1, the V gene TRBV27; D remains ambiguous. V was pared by 5 bases and J by 1 base, with 11 bases between. CDR3 length: 14 amino acids. The germline CDR1 and CDR2 sequences are MNHEY and SMNVEV (reference sequence).

A note on this clonotype: A read error may account for a junction end that differs from germline. V usage is TRBV20-1 and J usage is TRBJ2-7, with a possible D match to TRBD2 (5 bases). CDR1 and CDR2 (germline): DFQATT, SNEGSKA (reference sequence). The CDR3 consists of 14 residues. The DNA for the CDR3 is TGCAGTGCTGGAGAAGGACTCCCCTCCTACGAGCAGTACTTC. Amino acid sequence: CSAGEGLPSYEQYF.

The chain couples TRBV5-1 to TRBJ2-1; TRBD2 aligns across 8 bases. J lost 5 bases, V lost 1 base, and 8 bases had no gene match. CDR3 length: 16 amino acids. CDR1 SGHRS and CDR2 YFSETQ come from the germline V gene. The CDR3 DNA is TGCGCCAGCAGCTTGTCTTCGGCGGGGGGCAACAATGAGCAGTTCTTC. This gives the protein CASSLSSAGGNNEQFF.

This clonotype was counted only a few times. The chain uses TRBV28 and TRBJ2-7, with 9 bases identical to TRBD2. V trimming: 4 bases; J trimming: 3 bases; junction bases outside the gene matches: 16. The CDR3 covers 18 residues. Germline CDR1 MDHEN, CDR2 SYDVKM. The CDR3 loop is CASSSIEPGRGGHYEQYF. The CDR3 region has the DNA TGTGCCAGCAGTTCTATAGAACCAGGGCGGGGGGGTCACTACGAGCAGTACTTC.

This clonotype appeared a few times. The chain employs TRBV12-3 or TRBV12-4 and TRBJ2-7, with D maybe TRBD2 (7 bases). This CDR3 contains 16 residues. Trimming took off 5 bases at V and 2 bases at J, with 19 bases between the two ends. CDR3 in amino acids: CASSTPGRGPPYEQYF. For the CDR3, the DNA is TGTGCCAGCAGTACTCCCGGGCGGGGGCCACCCTACGAGCAGTACTTC.

As concerns this clonotype: Being one base from a much bigger clone, this may be a read error. The chain is built from TRBV12-3 or TRBV12-4 and TRBJ2-3; D may be TRBD2 (5 bases). This CDR3 is 13 amino acids long. In DNA form, the CDR3 reads TGTGCCAGCAGTTTCCGGCGGGCAGATGCGCAGTATTTT. The encoded protein is CASSFRRADAQYF.

About this clonotype: A much larger clone lies one base from this, so it may be a read error. The chain is built from TRBV20-1 and TRBJ2-1; D is unclear. Germline V gives CDR1 DFQATT, CDR2 SNEGSKA (reference sequence). CDR3 length: 11 residues. Deletions cut 0 bases from V and 5 bases from J, with 2 bases between. The CDR3 loop reads CSAREDNEQFF. CDR3 DNA sequence: TGCAGTGCTAGAGAGGACAATGAGCAGTTCTTC.

The V call is TRBV20-1, the J call TRBJ2-7; no clear D gene. Germline V gives CDR1 DFQATT, CDR2 SNEGSKA (reference sequence). The CDR3 loop spans 13 amino acids. Trimming shortened V by 1 base and J by 0 bases, and 7 bases separated the two germline ends. The CDR3 coding sequence is TGCAGTGCTAGAGTCGTAGGCTCCTACGAGCAGTACTTC. Translating it yields CSARVVGSYEQYF.

The rearrangement links TRBV7-2 to TRBJ2-3, with D perhaps TRBD1 or TRBD2 (5 bases each). V was shortened by 2 bases and J by 1 base, with 16 bases between the two germline ends. The germline gives CDR1 SGHTA, CDR2 FQGNSA. CDR3 length: 17 amino acids. CDR3 amino acids: CASSLRLVGDRTDTQYF. For the CDR3, the DNA is TGTGCCAGCAGCTTACGGCTAGTGGGGGACCGCACAGATACGCAGTATTTT.

The V and J genes are TRBV2 and TRBJ2-1; no clear D gene. Germline V lookup: CDR1 SNHLY, CDR2 FYNNEI. This CDR3 has 15 amino acids. The V gene lost 5 bases and the J gene lost 10 bases, with 21 bases spanning the gap. In nucleotides, the CDR3 is TGTGCCAGCAGTATGAGATCCCACCCCAGCAGCGAGCAGTTCTTC. This codes for CASSMRSHPSSEQFF.

This clonotype has a handful of counts. This rearrangement joins TRBV29-1 to TRBJ2-4; perhaps TRBD2 as D (5 bases). The end of the DNA aligns better with TRBJ2-7, so the J call may be wrong. This CDR3 region has 13 residues. From germline, CDR1 is SQVTM and CDR2 ANQGSEA. The CDR3 reads CSAYRGSGGEQYF. CDR3 bases: TGCAGCGCCTATCGGGGTTCTGGAGGCGAGCAGTACTTC.

The CDR3 region is CASSLEADPYEQYF. The CDR3 coding sequence is TGCGCCAGCAGCTTGGAGGCAGACCCCTACGAGCAGTACTTC. The chain combines TRBV5-1 with TRBJ2-7, with D uncertain. The germline gives CDR1 SGHRS, CDR2 YFSETQ. This CDR3 region has 14 residues. With 0 bases removed from V and 2 bases from J, the gap between germline ends came to 9 bases.

The rearrangement uses TRBV3-1 and TRBJ2-3, with D possibly being TRBD2 (6 bases). This CDR3 comprises 13 residues. In germline, CDR1 is LGHDT, CDR2 YNNKEL (reference sequence). The germline V and J ends were trimmed by 5 bases and 4 bases, with 10 bases remaining between them. The DNA for the CDR3 is TGTGCCAGCAGCTCCGGGAGTGCAGATACGCAGTATTTT. Its translation is CASSSGSADTQYF.

This clonotype appeared a few times. The chain employs TRBV12-3 or TRBV12-4 and TRBJ2-7; TRBD1 matches at 7 bases. The CDR3 covers 17 residues. V shed 5 bases, J shed 0 bases, and the junction held 13 bases outside the gene matches. The DNA of the CDR3 is TGTGCCAGCAGTCCCCCGCGAGGGGGCCGAAGCTCCTACGAGCAGTACTTC. Protein: CASSPPRGGRSSYEQYF.

The V call is TRBV7-8, the J call TRBJ1-4, with D unresolved. Germline loops: CDR1 SGHVS, CDR2 FQNEAQ. V shed 6 bases and J shed 4 bases, with 15 bases lying between them. This CDR3 spans 15 amino acids. The CDR3 is CASSLRGQFNEKLFF. The CDR3 DNA sequence: TGTGCCAGCAGTCTCCGAGGGCAGTTTAATGAAAAACTGTTTTTT.

This clonotype showed up just a few times. This chain connects TRBV5-8 to TRBJ1-2, with a tentative D call TRBD1 (5 bases). Trimming removed 5 bases from V and 4 bases from J, with 18 bases in between. CDR1 SGHTS and CDR2 YDEGEE come from the germline V gene. The CDR3 has 15 residues. The CDR3: CASSRTFPGGYGYTF. DNA for the CDR3: TGTGCCAGCAGTAGGACTTTTCCCGGGGGCTATGGCTACACCTTC.